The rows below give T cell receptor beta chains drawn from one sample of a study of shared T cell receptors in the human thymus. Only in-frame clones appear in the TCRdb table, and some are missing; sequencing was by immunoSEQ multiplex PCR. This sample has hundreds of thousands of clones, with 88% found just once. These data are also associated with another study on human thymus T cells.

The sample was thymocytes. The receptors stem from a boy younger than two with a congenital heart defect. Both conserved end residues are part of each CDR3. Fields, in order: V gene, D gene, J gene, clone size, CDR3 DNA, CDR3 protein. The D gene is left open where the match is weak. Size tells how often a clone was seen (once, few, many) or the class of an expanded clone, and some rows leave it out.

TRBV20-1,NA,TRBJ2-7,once,TGCAGTGTAGGGGAATACGAGCAGTACTTC,CSVGEYEQYF
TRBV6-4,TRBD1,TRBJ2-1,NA,TGTGCCAGCAGCGCGTCCCGGGACAGGGGGCAGGGGGAGCAGTTCTTC,CASSASRDRGQGEQFF
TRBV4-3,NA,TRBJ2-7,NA,TGCGCCAGCAGCTACCGACCCGGGGGCGAGCAGTACTTC,CASSYRPGGEQYF
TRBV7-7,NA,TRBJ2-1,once,TGTGCCAGCAGCTTAGCCGCGACTAGTCCATACAATGAGCAGTTCTTC,CASSLAATSPYNEQFF
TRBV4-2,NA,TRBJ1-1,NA,TGTGCCAGCAGCCAAGGCTCCCCGAGGGAAGCCACTGAAGCTTTCTTT,CASSQGSPREATEAFF
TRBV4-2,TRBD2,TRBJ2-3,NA,TGTGCCAGCAGCCAAGACGTGCGGGAGGGTGTGACAGATACGCAGTATTTT,CASSQDVREGVTDTQYF
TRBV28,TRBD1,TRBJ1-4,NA,TGTGCCAGCAGCCCAGACAGGGCGAATGAAAAACTGTTTTTT,CASSPDRANEKLFF
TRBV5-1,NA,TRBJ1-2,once,TGCGCCAGCAGCTTGGACAGGCCTTCTAACTATGGCTACACCTTC,CASSLDRPSNYGYTF
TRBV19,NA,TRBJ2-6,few,TGTGCCAGTAGTAAATCGGACCCGCCAGGGGCTGGCTCTGGGGCCAACGTCCTGACTTTC,CASSKSDPPGAGSGANVLTF
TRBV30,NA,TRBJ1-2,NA,TGTGCCTGGAAGGAACAGGCTGTGGACGGTGGCTACACCTTC,CAWKEQAVDGGYTF
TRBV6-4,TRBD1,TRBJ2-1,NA,TGTGCCAGCAGTGCTTCCGGGACAGGGGATTGCAATGAGCAGTTCTTC,CASSASGTGDCNEQFF
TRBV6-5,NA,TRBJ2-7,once,TGTGCCAGCAGTTCGAACAGGGTTGCCCACGAGCAGTACTTC,CASSSNRVAHEQYF
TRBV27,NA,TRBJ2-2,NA,TGTGCCAGCAAAAGAATTGGCCCGAACACCGGGGAGCTGTTTTTT,CASKRIGPNTGELFF
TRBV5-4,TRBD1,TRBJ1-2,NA,TGTGCCAGCAGCCCGGACAGGGGGGGCTATGGCTACACCTTC,CASSPDRGGYGYTF
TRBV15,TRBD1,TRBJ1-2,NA,TGTGCCACCAGCCCAGGGGGATTGGGGGATGGCTACACCTTC,CATSPGGLGDGYTF
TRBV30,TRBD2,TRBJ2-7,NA,TGTGCCTGGAGCCCCTTCCTCCTACTAGCGGGAGGGCCTGTATACGAGCAGTACTTC,CAWSPFLLLAGGPVYEQYF
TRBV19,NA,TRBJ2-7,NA,TGTGCCAGTAGTGCAGTTAGGCCTACTGGGGCCAAGGCGGCAAAGTACTTC,CASSAVRPTGAKAAKYF
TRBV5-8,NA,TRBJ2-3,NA,TGTGCCAGCAGGTCGTTGTCAGATACGCAGTATTTT,CASRSLSDTQYF
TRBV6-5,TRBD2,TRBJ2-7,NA,TGTGCCAGCAGTTACTCGGCGGGAGGGAGTGAGCAGTACTTC,CASSYSAGGSEQYF
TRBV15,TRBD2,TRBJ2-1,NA,TGTGCCACCAGCAGAGATCGGCGGGAGTGGGGTGAGCAGTTCTTC,CATSRDRREWGEQFF
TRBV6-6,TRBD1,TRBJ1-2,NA,TGTGCCAGCAGTCAACGCCTCCGGGACAGGGCTGGTGGCTACACCTTC,CASSQRLRDRAGGYTF
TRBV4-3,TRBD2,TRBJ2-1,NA,TGCGCCAGCAGCCAAGTGGCTACTAGCGGGAGGGAAGACTACAATGAGCAGTTCTTC,CASSQVATSGREDYNEQFF
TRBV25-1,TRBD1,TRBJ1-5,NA,TGTGCCAGCAGTGAGAAGGGGACAGGGTTCAATCAGCCCCAGCATTTT,CASSEKGTGFNQPQHF
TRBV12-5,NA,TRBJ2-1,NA,TGTGCTAGTGGTTTGGGGTATATCCCCCCCCCGGGGCAGTTCTTC,CASGLGYIPPPGQFF
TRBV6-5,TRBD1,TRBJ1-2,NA,TGTGCCAGCTCCCCGACAGGGACCTATGGCTACACCTTC,CASSPTGTYGYTF
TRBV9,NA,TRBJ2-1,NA,TGTGCCAGCAGCGCCCCCGGGACTGACCCTTACAATGAGCAGTTCTTC,CASSAPGTDPYNEQFF
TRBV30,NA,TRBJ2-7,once,TGTGCCTGGAGTGTTTTCCGAGACAGCTATCAGCAGTACTTC,CAWSVFRDSYQQYF
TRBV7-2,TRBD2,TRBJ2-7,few,TGTGCCAGCAGCTCGCTATCCCGGACTAGCGGGGGCCCTGACGAGCAGTACTTC,CASSSLSRTSGGPDEQYF
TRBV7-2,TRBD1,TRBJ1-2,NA,TGTGCCAGCAGCTCAAGACAGGGGGAGAGGTATGGCTACACCTTC,CASSSRQGERYGYTF
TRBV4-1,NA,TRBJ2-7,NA,TGCGCCAGCAGCCCTGAGGGTCGTCACTACGAGCAGTACTTC,CASSPEGRHYEQYF
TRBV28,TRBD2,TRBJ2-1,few,TGTGCCAGCAGTTTCTTGACTAGCGGAACATACAATGAGCAGTTCTTC,CASSFLTSGTYNEQFF
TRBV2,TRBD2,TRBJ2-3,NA,TGTGCCCTTCAAGGTAGCGGGAGGGCGGATACGCAGTATTTT,CALQGSGRADTQYF
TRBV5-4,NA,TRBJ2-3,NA,TGTGCCAGCTGGGCGTCAGGGTACTCTAGCACAGATACGCAGTATTTT,CASWASGYSSTDTQYF
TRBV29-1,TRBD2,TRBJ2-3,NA,TGCAGCGTCGACAGGGACGGACTAGCGGGAGAGGGAGATACGCAGTATTTT,CSVDRDGLAGEGDTQYF
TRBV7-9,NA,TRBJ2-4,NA,TGTGCCAGCAGCCGTGCTGGGCAGGAAAACATTCAGTACTTC,CASSRAGQENIQYF
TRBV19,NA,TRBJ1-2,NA,TGTGCCAGTAGTATAATCCCAGTACCCCCATATGGCTACACCTTC,CASSIIPVPPYGYTF
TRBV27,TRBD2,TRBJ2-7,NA,TGTGCCAGCAGGCGGGAGGGCCCCCCCCTCGAGCAGTACTTC,CASRREGPPLEQYF
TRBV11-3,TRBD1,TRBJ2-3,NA,TGTGCCAGCAGCACGGGACAGAAGGGAGGCACAGATACGCAGTATTTT,CASSTGQKGGTDTQYF
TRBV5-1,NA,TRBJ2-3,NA,TGCGCCAGCAGCCCAAAATGGTCCCCGGACGGGAAGGGCACAGATACGCAGTATTTT,CASSPKWSPDGKGTDTQYF
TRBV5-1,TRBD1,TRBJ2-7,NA,TGCGCCAGCAGCTTGGAGGGACAGGGGATATACGAGCAGTACTTC,CASSLEGQGIYEQYF
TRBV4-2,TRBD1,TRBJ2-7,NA,TGTGCCAGCAGCCAAGGATGGGGGGACAGGGGGCAACCCGAGCAGTACTTC,CASSQGWGDRGQPEQYF
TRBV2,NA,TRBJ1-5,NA,TGTGCCAGCAGTTTCTTCGTACGGTGCAATCAGCCCCAGCATTTT,CASSFFVRCNQPQHF